This TCR beta chain was identified during a study of a mutant IDH1 vaccine in newly diagnosed glioma. Across the whole study: Patients began vaccination 4-6 weeks after radiotherapy alone, or with temozolomide cycles.

The germline V and J ends were trimmed by 5 bases and 8 bases, with 10 bases remaining between them. CDR3 size: 12 residues. Germline CDR1 and CDR2: SNHLY and FYNNEI. Time point here: week 5, during vaccination. Every vaccination contained 300 ug of the mutant IDH1 20-mer peptide and was paired with topical imiquimod. In every donor, the tumor was a new WHO grade 3 or 4 IDH1-mutant, ATRX-lost astrocytoma. Comments on this clone: Its antigen is unidentified.

Clones were read by immunoSEQ multiplex PCR, and TCRdb kept only the in-frame ones, dropping some. The sample holds tens of thousands of clones, roughly 79% seen once. The source was PBMCs, collected from a glioma patient whose treatment included an IDH1 peptide vaccine. The TCR sequence derives from a man aged 50-59 years with glioma. This sequence joins TRBV2 and TRBJ1-5; no clear D gene. The CDR3 protein is CASSRLTKPQHF. Written as DNA, the CDR3 is TGTGCCAGCAGTCGGTTGACAAAGCCCCAGCATTTT.